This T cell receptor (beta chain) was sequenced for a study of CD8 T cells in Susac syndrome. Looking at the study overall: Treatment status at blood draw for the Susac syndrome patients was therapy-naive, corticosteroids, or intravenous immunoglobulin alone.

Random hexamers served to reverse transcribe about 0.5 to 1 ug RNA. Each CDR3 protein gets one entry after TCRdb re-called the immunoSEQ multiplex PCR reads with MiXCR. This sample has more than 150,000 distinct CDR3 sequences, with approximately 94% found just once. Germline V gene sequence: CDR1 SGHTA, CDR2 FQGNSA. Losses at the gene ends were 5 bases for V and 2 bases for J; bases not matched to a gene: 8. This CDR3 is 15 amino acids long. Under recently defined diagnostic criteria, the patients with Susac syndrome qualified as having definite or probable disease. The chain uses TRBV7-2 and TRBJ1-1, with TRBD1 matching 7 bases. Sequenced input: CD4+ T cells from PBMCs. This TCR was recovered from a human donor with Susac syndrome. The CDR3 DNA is TGTGCCAGCAGCCCGTTGGGACAGCCTAACACTGAAGCTTTCTTT. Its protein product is CASSPLGQPNTEAFF.